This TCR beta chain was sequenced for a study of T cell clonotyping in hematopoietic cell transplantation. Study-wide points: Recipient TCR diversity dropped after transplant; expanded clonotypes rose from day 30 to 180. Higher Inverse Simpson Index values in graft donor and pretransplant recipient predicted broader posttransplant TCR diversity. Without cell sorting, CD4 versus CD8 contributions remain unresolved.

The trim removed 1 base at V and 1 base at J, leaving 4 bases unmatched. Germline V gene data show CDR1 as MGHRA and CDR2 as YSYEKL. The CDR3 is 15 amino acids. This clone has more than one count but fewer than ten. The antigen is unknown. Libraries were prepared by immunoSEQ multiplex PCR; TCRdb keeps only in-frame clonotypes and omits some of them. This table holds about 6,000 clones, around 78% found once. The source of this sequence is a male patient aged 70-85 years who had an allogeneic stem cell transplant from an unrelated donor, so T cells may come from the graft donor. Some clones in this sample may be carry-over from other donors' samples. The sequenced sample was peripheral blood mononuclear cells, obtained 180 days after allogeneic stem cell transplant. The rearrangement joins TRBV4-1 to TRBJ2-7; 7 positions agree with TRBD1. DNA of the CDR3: TGCGCCAGCAGCCAAGGTCCACAGGGGTCCTACGAGCAGTACTTC. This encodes CASSQGPQGSYEQYF.